Shown below are 27 T cell receptor beta chains from a single sample sequenced in a study of cytomegalovirus exposure and HLA in healthy donors. The PCR ran on 60 Vbeta and 13 Jbeta primers. TCRdb's copy holds only in-frame clones and misses some; the assay was immunoSEQ multiplex PCR. The top ten hold 2.5% to 3.5% of the sample, which has around 190,000 clones, about 78% seen once. Sequencing input: PBMCs. Receptor source: a woman under 40 in good health and CMV-seronegative.

The gene calls are TRBV2 and TRBJ1-5; D unresolved. This CDR3 has 12 amino acids. Germline V gene sequence: CDR1 SNHLY, CDR2 FYNNEI. V lost 7 bases and J lost 5, with 9 bases in between. CDR3 nucleotide sequence: TGTGCCAGCACCCTCGAGGATCAGCCCCAGCATTTT. Translating it yields CASTLEDQPQHF. Supplemented by reference TRBV2 and TRBJ1-5, the full variable domain reads EPEVTQTPSHQVTQMGQEVILRCVPISNHLYFYWYRQILGQKVEFLVSFYNNEISEKSEIFDDQFSVERPDGSNFTLKIRSTKLEDSAMYFCASTLEDQPQHFGDGTRLSIL.

This sequence joins TRBV2 and TRBJ2-3; the match to TRBD2 covers 12 bases. The trim removed 7 bases at V and 7 bases at J, leaving 12 bases unmatched. The CDR3 is 16 residues long. Germline V lookup: CDR1 SNHLY, CDR2 FYNNEI. The CDR3 sequence: CASKGASGGAGNTQYF. CDR3 sequence (DNA): TGTGCCAGCAAGGGAGCTAGCGGGGGGGCAGGTAATACGCAGTATTTT. Full variable domain (remainder filled in from reference TRBV2 and TRBJ2-3): EPEVTQTPSHQVTQMGQEVILRCVPISNHLYFYWYRQILGQKVEFLVSFYNNEISEKSEIFDDQFSVERPDGSNFTLKIRSTKLEDSAMYFCASKGASGGAGNTQYFGPGTRLTVL.

This clone was picked up one time. The V and J genes are TRBV5-4 and TRBJ2-7; D not resolved. Germline loops: CDR1 SGHNT, CDR2 YYREEE (reference sequence). The CDR3 spans 11 residues. The V end was cut by 1 base, the J end by 6 bases, with 5 bases between. DNA of the CDR3: TGTGCCAGCAGCTTGTTGGCCGAGCAGTACTTC. It encodes CASSLLAEQYF.

This clone is a singleton in its sample. The chain couples TRBV5-5 to TRBJ1-1; D ambiguous. CDR3 size: 14 residues. V shed 1 base and J shed 1 base, with 8 bases lying between them. Germline CDR1 SGHKS, CDR2 YYEKEE (reference sequence). The CDR3 bases are TGTGCCAGCAGCTTGAGCCAGGAGAACACTGAAGCTTTCTTT. It encodes CASSLSQENTEAFF.

Only a few counts were recorded for this clone. The V call is TRBV9, the J call TRBJ2-3; D is unresolved. From germline, CDR1 is SGDLS and CDR2 YYNGEE. The V and J ends lost 0 bases and 0 bases respectively, with 11 bases between them. The CDR3 totals 16 residues. The CDR3 here is CASSVGDSSSTDTQYF. In DNA, the CDR3 is TGTGCCAGCAGCGTAGGAGATAGCTCTAGCACAGATACGCAGTATTTT.

V usage is TRBV18 and J usage is TRBJ1-5, with 8 bases matching TRBD1. Germline CDR1 KGHSH, CDR2 LQKENI. V trimming: 6 bases; J trimming: 3 bases; junction bases outside the gene matches: 4. The CDR3 runs 14 residues. The CDR3 reads CASSEQGDNQPQHF. The CDR3 DNA sequence: TGTGCCAGCTCGGAACAGGGGGACAATCAGCCCCAGCATTTT.

The chain links TRBV5-1 to TRBJ2-7; perhaps TRBD1 as D (6 bases). CDR1 is SGHRS and CDR2 is YFSETQ in the germline V gene. This CDR3 spans 15 amino acids. V lost 1 base, J lost 2 bases, and 13 bases lay in between. CDR3 in DNA: TGCGCCAGCAGCTTGACTCTCCAGGGGACCTACGAGCAGTACTTC. Amino acids: CASSLTLQGTYEQYF.

In regard to this clone: An end of the junction differs from the germline gene, which may be a read error. CDR3 in DNA: TGTGCCAGCAGCCAAGGCGGACAGGGGAGGAATGGCTACCCCTTC. Translating gives CASSQGGQGRNGYPF. The V gene is TRBV14, the J gene TRBJ1-2; 9 bases are shared with TRBD1. In germline, CDR1 is SGHDN, CDR2 FVKESK. CDR3 length equals 15 residues.

The chain joins TRBV15 to TRBJ1-1; D might be TRBD1 (6 bases). V lost 5 bases, J lost 0 bases, and 16 bases lay in between. The CDR3 loop spans 16 amino acids. Per the germline V gene, CDR1 is LNHNV and CDR2 is YYDKDF (reference sequence). CDR3 region: CATSPRGGLMNTEAFF. DNA for the CDR3: TGTGCCACCAGCCCCAGGGGTGGGCTGATGAACACTGAAGCTTTCTTT.

This clone appeared a few times. The chain combines TRBV15 with TRBJ1-2; 7 bases fit TRBD1. CDR1 and CDR2 (germline): LNHNV, YYDKDF (reference sequence). CDR3 length: 15 residues. V gave up 5 bases and J gave up 7 bases; unmatched junction bases: 13. The CDR3 sequence: CATSGPGQIPSGYTF. CDR3 nucleotide sequence: TGTGCCACCAGCGGACCGGGACAGATACCCTCTGGCTACACCTTC.

This clone was detected a few times. The genes are TRBV18 and TRBJ2-7; 7 bases match TRBD2. This CDR3 is built from 14 residues. Germline loops: CDR1 KGHSH, CDR2 LQKENI. The junction had 5 bases not matched to a gene; V was cut back by 2 bases and J by 4 bases. For the CDR3, the DNA is TGTGCCAGCTCACCAGTGGGGGGGAAGTACGAGCAGTACTTC. Protein product: CASSPVGGKYEQYF.

Note on this clone: The junction and the germline gene differ at one end; a read error may be behind it. J is TRBJ1-6 and V is TRBV14, with TRBD1 as a possible D gene (6 bases). This CDR3 comprises 15 residues. Looked up from germline, CDR1 is SGHDN and CDR2 is FVKESK. The DNA of the CDR3 is TGTGCCAGCAGCCAAGGCGGACAGTATAGTTCACCCCTCCACTTT. Amino acid sequence: CASSQGGQYSSPLHF.

J is TRBJ2-3 and V is TRBV27; maybe TRBD1 (5 bases). The CDR3 contains 14 residues. Germline CDR1 reads MNHEY; CDR2 reads SMNVEV (reference sequence). Between the trimmed V and J ends, which lost 3 bases and 0 bases, there was a span of 7 bases. CDR3 in DNA: TGTGCCAGCAGTTTTAGACAGAGCACAGATACGCAGTATTTT. Its protein is CASSFRQSTDTQYF.

The rearrangement uses TRBV5-1 and TRBJ1-2; D is perhaps TRBD1 (5 bases). CDR1 and CDR2 (germline): SGHRS, YFSETQ. This CDR3 is built from 14 residues. V was pared by 1 base and J by 3 bases, with 10 bases between. CDR3 DNA sequence: TGCGCCAGCAGCTTGACGGCGGGGGACTATGGCTACACCTTC. Encoded protein: CASSLTAGDYGYTF.

This clone has only a few counts. V and J are TRBV5-4 and TRBJ1-1, with 8 bases fitting TRBD1. V trimming: 7 bases; J trimming: 4 bases; junction bases outside the gene matches: 6. Germline V gene sequence: CDR1 SGHNT, CDR2 YYREEE (reference sequence). The CDR3 loop spans 13 amino acids. The CDR3 reads CASDRGRGTEAFF. The CDR3 nucleotides read TGTGCCAGCGACAGGGGCCGGGGCACTGAAGCTTTCTTT. Combining the CDR3 with reference TRBV5-4 and TRBJ1-1 gives the whole variable domain ETGVTQSPTHLIKTRGQQVTLRCSSQSGHNTVSWYQQALGQGPQFIFQYYREEENGRGNFPPRFSGLQFPNYSSELNVNALELDDSALYLCASDRGRGTEAFFGQGTRLTVV.

The V and J genes are TRBV6-4 and TRBJ2-5; D might be TRBD1 (5 bases). CDR3 length: 17 amino acids. V was clipped by 7 bases and J by 0 bases, with 21 bases between them. Germline lookup yields CDR1 MRHNA and CDR2 SNTAGT. The CDR3 DNA reads as TGTGCCAGCACCCTAGGAGCTAGGGGAAGATACCAAGAGACCCAGTACTTC. This gives the protein CASTLGARGRYQETQYF.

In its sample, this clone was seen a few times. V usage is TRBV7-8 and J usage is TRBJ2-1, with D possibly being TRBD1 (5 bases). V shed 4 bases and J shed 0 bases, with 16 bases lying between them. The CDR3 extends over 17 amino acids. Germline CDR1 and CDR2: SGHVS and FQNEAQ. The CDR3 region has the DNA TGTGCCAGCAGCTGGGGCGGTGGTGACAGCTCCTACAATGAGCAGTTCTTC. It is translated as CASSWGGGDSSYNEQFF.

The chain couples TRBV5-1 to TRBJ1-3, with D uncertain. Germline V gives CDR1 SGHRS, CDR2 YFSETQ. V dropped 0 bases and J dropped 0 bases, with 13 bases sitting between them. The CDR3 contains 17 residues. CDR3 sequence: CASSLALGPSSGNTIYF. The CDR3 DNA follows: TGCGCCAGCAGCTTGGCCCTCGGTCCATCCTCTGGAAACACCATATATTTT.

This clone was seen a few times. The chain recombines TRBV6-5 with TRBJ1-4; no reliable D call. The CDR3 has 16 residues. In germline, CDR1 is MNHEY, CDR2 SVGAGI. Trimming left V 0 bases short and J 4 bases short, with 12 bases between. Here the CDR3 DNA reads TGTGCCAGCAGTTACTCGTCTGGGGAGTTTAATGAAAAACTGTTTTTT. This gives the protein CASSYSSGEFNEKLFF.

The V and J genes are TRBV6-5 and TRBJ2-7, with D unclear. Germline assignment: CDR1 MNHEY and CDR2 SVGAGI. The V end was cut by 3 bases, the J end by 3 bases, with 9 bases between. The CDR3 spans 13 residues. CDR3 amino acids: CASSYDQDYEQYF. In DNA, the CDR3 is TGTGCCAGCAGTTATGACCAGGACTACGAGCAGTACTTC.

As DNA, the CDR3 is TGTGCCAGCAGTGAATCCGGGACAGGGCTAAACACCATATATTTT. Encoded protein: CASSESGTGLNTIYF. The chain uses TRBV6-1 and TRBJ1-3; 9 bases match TRBD1. CDR1 is MNHNS and CDR2 is SASEGT in the germline V gene. This CDR3 is built from 15 residues. V shed 2 bases, J shed 6 bases, and the junction held 5 bases outside the gene matches.

The J gene is TRBJ1-1, the V gene TRBV28; tentative D call: TRBD1 (6 bases). CDR3 length: 15 amino acids. V was pared by 7 bases and J by 5 bases, with 20 bases between. Germline CDR1 is MDHEN and CDR2 is SYDVKM. CDR3: CASILPGHPVTEAFF. Written as DNA, the CDR3 is TGTGCCAGCATCCTACCGGGACACCCGGTTACTGAAGCTTTCTTT.

The chain has TRBV15 and TRBJ2-6, with 8 bases aligning to TRBD2. CDR3 size: 22 residues. J gave up 3 bases and V 0 bases, and 19 bases lay outside the gene matches. The germline CDR1 and CDR2 sequences are LNHNV and YYDKDF (reference sequence). The CDR3 DNA reads TGTGCCACCAGCAGAGACGTTTGGTCTTATGGCACCGGGGGGGATGGGGCCAACGTCCTGACTTTC. Translation: CATSRDVWSYGTGGDGANVLTF.

CDR3 DNA: TGCGCCAGCAGCTTGTACTCGAACACTGAAGCTTTCTTT. Protein product: CASSLYSNTEAFF. V usage is TRBV5-1 and J usage is TRBJ1-1; D gene ambiguous. The CDR3 is 13 amino acids. Germline lookup yields CDR1 SGHRS and CDR2 YFSETQ. Trimming stripped 1 base from V and 1 base from J, with 5 bases between.

The V and J genes are TRBV30 and TRBJ2-1; D possibly corresponds to TRBD2 (7 bases). The CDR3 extends over 14 amino acids. The germline V gene has CDR1 GTSNPN and CDR2 SVGIG (reference sequence). The germline V and J ends were trimmed by 0 bases and 4 bases, with 10 bases remaining between them. Here the CDR3 DNA reads TGTGCCTGGAGTGTAGGGGGAGGGTACAATGAGCAGTTCTTC. This gives the protein CAWSVGGGYNEQFF.

This clone was recorded a few times. The chain is built from TRBV4-2 and TRBJ1-2; no firm D call. There are 13 residues in the CDR3. Trimming left V 1 base short and J 4 bases short, with 7 bases between. Germline CDR1 LGHNA, CDR2 YNFKEQ. The CDR3 loop is CASSQGSFYGYTF. The CDR3 DNA sequence: TGTGCCAGCAGCCAAGGGAGTTTCTATGGCTACACCTTC.

V and J are TRBV6-6 and TRBJ1-3, with D uncertain. The CDR3 length is 15 residues. The V and J ends lost 6 bases and 0 bases respectively, with 12 bases between them. Looked up from germline, CDR1 is MNHNY and CDR2 is SVGAGI (reference sequence). CDR3 loop: CASSPPDTSGNTIYF. CDR3 coding DNA: TGTGCCAGCAGCCCCCCCGACACCTCTGGAAACACCATATATTTT.